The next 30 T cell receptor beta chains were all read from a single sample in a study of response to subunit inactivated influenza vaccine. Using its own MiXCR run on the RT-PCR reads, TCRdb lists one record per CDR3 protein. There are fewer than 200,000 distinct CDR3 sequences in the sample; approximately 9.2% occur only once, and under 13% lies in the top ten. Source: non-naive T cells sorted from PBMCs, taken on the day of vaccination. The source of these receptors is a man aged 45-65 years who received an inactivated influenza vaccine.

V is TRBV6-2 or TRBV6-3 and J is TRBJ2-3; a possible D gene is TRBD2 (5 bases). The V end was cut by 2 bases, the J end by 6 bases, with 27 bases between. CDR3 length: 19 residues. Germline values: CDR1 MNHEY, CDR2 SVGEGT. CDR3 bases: TGTGCCAGCAGTTACCCTACCCTCCTCGGCGGGCGAATTGGGGATACGCAGTATTTT. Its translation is CASSYPTLLGGRIGDTQYF.

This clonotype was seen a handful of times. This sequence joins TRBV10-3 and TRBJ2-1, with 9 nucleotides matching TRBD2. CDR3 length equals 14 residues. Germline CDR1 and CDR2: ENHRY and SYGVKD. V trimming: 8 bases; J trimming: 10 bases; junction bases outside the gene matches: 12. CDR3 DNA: TGTGCCATCGTGGATAGCGGGGGCAGGGGGGAGCAGTTCTTC. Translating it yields CAIVDSGGRGEQFF.

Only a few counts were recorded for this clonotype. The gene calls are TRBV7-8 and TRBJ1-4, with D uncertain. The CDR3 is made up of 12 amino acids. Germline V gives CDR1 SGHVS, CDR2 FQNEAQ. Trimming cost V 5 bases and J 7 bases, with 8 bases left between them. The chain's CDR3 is CASSSALEKLFF. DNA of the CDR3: TGTGCCAGCAGCAGTGCGCTTGAAAAACTGTTTTTT.

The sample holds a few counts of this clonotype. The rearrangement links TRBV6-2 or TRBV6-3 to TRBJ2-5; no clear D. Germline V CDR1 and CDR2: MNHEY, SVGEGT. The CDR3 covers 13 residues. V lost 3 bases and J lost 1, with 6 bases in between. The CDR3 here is CASSYRVQETQYF. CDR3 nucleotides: TGTGCCAGCAGTTATCGAGTCCAAGAGACCCAGTACTTC.

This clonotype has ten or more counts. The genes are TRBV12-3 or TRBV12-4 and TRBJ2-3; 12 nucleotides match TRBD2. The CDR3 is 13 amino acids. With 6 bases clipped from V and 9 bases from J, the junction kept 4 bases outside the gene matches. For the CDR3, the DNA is TGTGCCAGCAGCCCCGGACTAGCGGGGACGCAGTATTTT. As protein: CASSPGLAGTQYF.

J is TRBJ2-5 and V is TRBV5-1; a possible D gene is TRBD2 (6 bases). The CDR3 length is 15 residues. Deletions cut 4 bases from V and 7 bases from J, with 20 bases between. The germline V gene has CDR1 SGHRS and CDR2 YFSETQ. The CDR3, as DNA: TGCGCCAGCAGCCGGGACTTACAACTAGTCGGGACCCAGTACTTC. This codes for CASSRDLQLVGTQYF.

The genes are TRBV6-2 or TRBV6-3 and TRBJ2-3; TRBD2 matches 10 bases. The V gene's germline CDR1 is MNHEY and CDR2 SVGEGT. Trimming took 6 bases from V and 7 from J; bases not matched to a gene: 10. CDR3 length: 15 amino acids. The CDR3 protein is CASSRASGRAHTQYF. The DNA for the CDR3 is TGTGCCAGCAGCCGGGCGAGCGGGAGGGCCCATACGCAGTATTTT.

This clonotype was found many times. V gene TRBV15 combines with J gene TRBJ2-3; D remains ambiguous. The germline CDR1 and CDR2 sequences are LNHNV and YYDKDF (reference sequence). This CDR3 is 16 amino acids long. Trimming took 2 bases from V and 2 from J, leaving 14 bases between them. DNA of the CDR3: TGTGCCACCAGCAGACCCATGGACCGGTACACAGATACGCAGTATTTT. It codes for CATSRPMDRYTDTQYF. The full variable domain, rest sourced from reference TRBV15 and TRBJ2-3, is DAMVIQNPRYQVTQFGKPVTLSCSQTLNHNVMYWYQQKSSQAPKLLFHYYDKDFNNEADTPDNFQSRRPNTSFCFLDIRSPGLGDTAMYLCATSRPMDRYTDTQYFGPGTRLTVL.

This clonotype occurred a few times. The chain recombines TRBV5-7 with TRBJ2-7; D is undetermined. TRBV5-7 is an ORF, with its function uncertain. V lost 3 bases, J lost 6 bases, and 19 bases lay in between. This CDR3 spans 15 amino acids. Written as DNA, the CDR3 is TGTGCCAGCAGCTCCCGGGTTATGGCCTCCGGCGAGCAGTACTTC. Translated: CASSSRVMASGEQYF.

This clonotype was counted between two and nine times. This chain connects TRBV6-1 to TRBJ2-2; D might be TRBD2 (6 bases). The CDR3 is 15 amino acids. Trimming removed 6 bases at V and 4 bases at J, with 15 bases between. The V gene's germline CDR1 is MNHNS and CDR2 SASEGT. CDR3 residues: CASRKGGASTGELFF. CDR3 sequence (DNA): TGTGCCAGCAGGAAGGGCGGGGCCAGCACCGGGGAGCTGTTTTTT.

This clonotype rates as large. The CDR3 spells CASSWPGGARGYTF. For the CDR3, the DNA is TGTGCCAGCAGTTGGCCTGGAGGGGCGCGCGGCTACACCTTC. The chain carries TRBV12-3 or TRBV12-4 and TRBJ1-2; D may be TRBD1 (5 bases). The V end was cut by 4 bases, the J end by 8 bases, with 17 bases between. The CDR3 runs to 14 residues.

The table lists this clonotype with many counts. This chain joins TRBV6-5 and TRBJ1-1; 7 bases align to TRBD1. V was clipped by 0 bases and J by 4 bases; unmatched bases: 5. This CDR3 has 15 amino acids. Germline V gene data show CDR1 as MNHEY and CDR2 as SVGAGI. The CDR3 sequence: CASSYSGRGTTEAFF. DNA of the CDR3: TGTGCCAGCAGTTACTCGGGCAGGGGGACCACTGAAGCTTTCTTT.

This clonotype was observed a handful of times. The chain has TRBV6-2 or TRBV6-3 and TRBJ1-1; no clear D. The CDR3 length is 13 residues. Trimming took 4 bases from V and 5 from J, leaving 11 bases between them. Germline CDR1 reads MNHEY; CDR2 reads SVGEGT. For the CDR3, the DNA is TGTGCCAGCAGTTCTGAGGGATGGACTGAAGCTTTCTTT. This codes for CASSSEGWTEAFF.

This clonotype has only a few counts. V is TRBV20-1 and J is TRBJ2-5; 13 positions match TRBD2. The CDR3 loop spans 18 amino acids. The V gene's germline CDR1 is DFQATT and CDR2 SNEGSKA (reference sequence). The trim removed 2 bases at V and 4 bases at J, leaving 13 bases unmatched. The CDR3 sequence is CSARILSRTSGGGETQYF. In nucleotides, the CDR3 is TGCAGTGCTAGAATCCTCTCTAGGACTAGCGGGGGCGGAGAGACCCAGTACTTC.

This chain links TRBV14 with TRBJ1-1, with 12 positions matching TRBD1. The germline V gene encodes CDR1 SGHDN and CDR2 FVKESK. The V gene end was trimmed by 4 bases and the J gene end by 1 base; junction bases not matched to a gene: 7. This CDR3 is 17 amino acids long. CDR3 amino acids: CASSPLGQGAPNTEAFF. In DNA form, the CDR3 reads TGTGCCAGCAGCCCACTGGGACAGGGGGCCCCGAACACTGAAGCTTTCTTT.

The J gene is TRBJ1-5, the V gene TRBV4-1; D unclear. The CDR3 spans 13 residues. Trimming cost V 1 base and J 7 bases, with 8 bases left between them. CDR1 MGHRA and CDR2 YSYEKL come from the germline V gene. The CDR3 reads CASSQGPRQPQHF. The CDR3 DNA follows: TGCGCCAGCAGCCAAGGACCAAGACAGCCCCAGCATTTT.

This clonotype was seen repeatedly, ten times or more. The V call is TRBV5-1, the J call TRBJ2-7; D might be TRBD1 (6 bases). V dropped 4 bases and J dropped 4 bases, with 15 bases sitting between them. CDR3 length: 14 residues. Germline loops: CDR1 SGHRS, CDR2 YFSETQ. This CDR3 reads CASSPERGIYEQYF. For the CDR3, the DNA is TGCGCCAGCAGCCCCGAAAGGGGGATTTACGAGCAGTACTTC.

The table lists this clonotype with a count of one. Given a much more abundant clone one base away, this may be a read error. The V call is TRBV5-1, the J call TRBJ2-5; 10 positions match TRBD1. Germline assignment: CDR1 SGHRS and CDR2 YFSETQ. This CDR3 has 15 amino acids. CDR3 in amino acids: CAISLTGGIQETQYF. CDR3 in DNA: TGCGCCATCAGCTTGACAGGGGGCATCCAAGAGACCCAGTACTTC.

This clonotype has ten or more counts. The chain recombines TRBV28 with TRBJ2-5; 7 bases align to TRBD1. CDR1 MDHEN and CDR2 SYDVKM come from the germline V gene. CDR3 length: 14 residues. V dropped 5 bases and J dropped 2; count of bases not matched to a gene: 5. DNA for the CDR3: TGTGCCAGCAGTCTGGACAGGTCTCAAGAGACCCAGTACTTC. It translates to CASSLDRSQETQYF.

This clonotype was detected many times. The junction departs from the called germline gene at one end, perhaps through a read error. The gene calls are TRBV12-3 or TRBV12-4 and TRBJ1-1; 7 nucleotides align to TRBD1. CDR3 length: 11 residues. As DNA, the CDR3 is TGTGCCAGCAGGCGCGCTCGGGACAGCTTTTTT. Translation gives CASRRARDSFF.

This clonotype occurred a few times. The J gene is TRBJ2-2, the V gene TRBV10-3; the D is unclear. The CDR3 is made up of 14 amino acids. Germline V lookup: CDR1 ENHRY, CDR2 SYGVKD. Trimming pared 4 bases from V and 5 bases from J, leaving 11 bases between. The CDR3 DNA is TGTGCCATCAGTGGTAGACTTGGTACCGGGGAGCTGTTTTTT. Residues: CAISGRLGTGELFF.

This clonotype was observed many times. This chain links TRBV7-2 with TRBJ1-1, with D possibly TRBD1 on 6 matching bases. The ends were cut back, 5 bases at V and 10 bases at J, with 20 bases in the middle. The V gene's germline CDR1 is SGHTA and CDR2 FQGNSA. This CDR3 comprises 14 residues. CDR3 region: CASSHPETGNRAFF. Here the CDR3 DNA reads TGTGCCAGCAGCCATCCCGAGACAGGAAATCGAGCTTTCTTT. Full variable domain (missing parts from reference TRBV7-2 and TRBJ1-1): GAGVSQSPSNKVTEKGKDVELRCDPISGHTALYWYRQSLGQGLEFLIYFQGNSAPDKSGLPSDRFSAERTGGSVSTLTIQRTQQEDSAVYLCASSHPETGNRAFFGQGTRLTVV.

The CDR3 reads CASSRTEYNEQFF. Here the CDR3 DNA reads TGTGCCAGCAGCCGGACGGAATACAATGAGCAGTTCTTC. The chain couples TRBV5-5 to TRBJ2-1; D remains ambiguous. Trimming took off 4 bases at V and 4 bases at J, with 9 bases between the two ends. CDR1 and CDR2 from the germline V gene are SGHKS and YYEKEE (reference sequence). This CDR3 has 13 residues.

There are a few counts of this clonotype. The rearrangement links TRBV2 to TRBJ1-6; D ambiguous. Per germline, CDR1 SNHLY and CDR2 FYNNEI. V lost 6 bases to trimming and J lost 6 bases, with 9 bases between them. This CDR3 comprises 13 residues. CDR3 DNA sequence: TGTGCCAGCAGCGCCCGACTTAATTCACCCCTCCACTTT. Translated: CASSARLNSPLHF.

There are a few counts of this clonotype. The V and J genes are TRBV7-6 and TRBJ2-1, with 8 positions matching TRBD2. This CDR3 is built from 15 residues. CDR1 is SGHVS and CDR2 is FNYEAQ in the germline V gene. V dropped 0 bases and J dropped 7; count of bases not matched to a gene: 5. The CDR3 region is CASSLARLASNEQFF. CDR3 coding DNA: TGTGCCAGCAGCTTAGCGAGACTAGCGTCGAATGAGCAGTTCTTC.

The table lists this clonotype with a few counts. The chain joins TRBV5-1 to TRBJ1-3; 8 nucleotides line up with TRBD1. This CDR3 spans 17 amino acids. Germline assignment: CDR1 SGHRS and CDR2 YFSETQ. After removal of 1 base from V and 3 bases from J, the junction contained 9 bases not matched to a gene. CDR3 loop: CASSLFPTGEGGNTIYF. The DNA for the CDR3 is TGCGCCAGCAGCTTGTTCCCGACAGGGGAAGGTGGAAACACCATATATTTT.

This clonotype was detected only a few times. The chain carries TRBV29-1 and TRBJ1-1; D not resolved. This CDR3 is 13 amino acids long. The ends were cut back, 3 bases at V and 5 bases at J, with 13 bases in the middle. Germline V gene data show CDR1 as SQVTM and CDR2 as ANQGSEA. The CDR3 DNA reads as TGCAGCGTTGAGGGATGGGGTGGAACTGAAGCTTTCTTT. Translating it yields CSVEGWGGTEAFF.

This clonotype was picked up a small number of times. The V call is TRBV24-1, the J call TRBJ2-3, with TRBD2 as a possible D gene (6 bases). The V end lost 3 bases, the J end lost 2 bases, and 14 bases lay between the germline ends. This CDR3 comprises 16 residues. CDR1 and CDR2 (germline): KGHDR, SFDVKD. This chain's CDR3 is CATSDARGDHTDTQYF. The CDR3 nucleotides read TGTGCCACCAGTGATGCCCGCGGGGACCACACAGATACGCAGTATTTT.

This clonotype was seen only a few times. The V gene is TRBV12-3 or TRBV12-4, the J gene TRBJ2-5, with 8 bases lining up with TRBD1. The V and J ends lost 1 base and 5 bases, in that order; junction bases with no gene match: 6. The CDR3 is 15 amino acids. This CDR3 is CASSLGRGRRETQYF. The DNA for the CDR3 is TGTGCCAGCAGTTTAGGCAGGGGGCGGCGGGAGACCCAGTACTTC.

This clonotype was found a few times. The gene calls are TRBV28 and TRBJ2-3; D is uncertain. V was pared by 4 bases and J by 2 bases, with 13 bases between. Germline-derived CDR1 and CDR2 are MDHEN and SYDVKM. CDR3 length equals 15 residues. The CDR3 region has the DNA TGTGCCAGCAGTTCTTCTCTGTCAGTCACAGATACGCAGTATTTT. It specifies CASSSSLSVTDTQYF.